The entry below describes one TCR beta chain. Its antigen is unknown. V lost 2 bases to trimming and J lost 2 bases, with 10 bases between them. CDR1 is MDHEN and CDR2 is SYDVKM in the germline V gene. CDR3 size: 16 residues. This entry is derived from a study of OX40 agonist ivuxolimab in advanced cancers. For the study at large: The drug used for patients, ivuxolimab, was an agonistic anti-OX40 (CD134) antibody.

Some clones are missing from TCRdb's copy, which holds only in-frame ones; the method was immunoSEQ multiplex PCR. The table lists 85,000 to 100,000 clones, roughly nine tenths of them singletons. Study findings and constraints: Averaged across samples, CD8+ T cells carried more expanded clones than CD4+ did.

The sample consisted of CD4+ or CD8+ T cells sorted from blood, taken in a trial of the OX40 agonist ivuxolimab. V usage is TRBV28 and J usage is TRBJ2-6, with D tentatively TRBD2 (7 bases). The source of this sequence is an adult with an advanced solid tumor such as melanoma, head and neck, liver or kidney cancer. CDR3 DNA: TGTGCCAGCAGTTTAGGGGGGGCTGCTGGGGCCAACGTCCTGACTTTC. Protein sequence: CASSLGGAAGANVLTF.